The 8 T cell receptor beta chains in this list originate from one sample, sequenced in a study of T cells in localized non-small cell lung cancer. Some clones are missing from TCRdb's copy, which holds only in-frame ones; the method was immunoSEQ multiplex PCR. The sample records roughly 24,000 clones, about 91% being singletons. This material consisted of peripheral blood, taken before any cancer treatment. The receptors were gathered from a female donor older than 55 with stage II squamous cell lung carcinoma.

This chain joins TRBV7-3 and TRBJ2-1, with D possibly called TRBD1 or TRBD2 (5 bases each). V shed 1 base and J shed 6 bases, with 10 bases lying between them. This CDR3 is built from 14 residues. Per the germline V gene, CDR1 is SGHTA and CDR2 is FQGTGA. CDR3 in amino acids: CASSLRGSLNEQFF. For the CDR3, the DNA is TGTGCCAGCAGCTTAAGGGGGAGTCTCAATGAGCAGTTCTTC. The variable domain in full, completed from reference TRBV7-3 and TRBJ2-1, reads GAGVSQTPSNKVTEKGKYVELRCDPISGHTALYWYRQSLGQGPEFLIYFQGTGAADDSGLPNDRFFAVRPEGSVSTLKIQRTERGDSAVYLCASSLRGSLNEQFFGPGTRLTVL.

This chain links TRBV28 with TRBJ1-6; 7 bases are shared with TRBD1. V trimming: 5 bases; J trimming: 7 bases; junction bases outside the gene matches: 14. Germline assignment: CDR1 MDHEN and CDR2 SYDVKM. CDR3 length: 17 amino acids. CDR3 residues: CASSPTLDREENSPLHF. The CDR3 DNA reads as TGTGCCAGCAGTCCAACTCTCGACAGGGAAGAAAATTCACCCCTCCACTTT.

This chain joins TRBV30 and TRBJ1-1; 9 bases are shared with TRBD1. Germline trimming cut 1 base from V and 12 bases from J; bases unmatched to any gene: 15. The CDR3 spans 15 residues. Germline V gene sequence: CDR1 GTSNPN, CDR2 SVGIG (reference sequence). The CDR3 DNA follows: TGTGCCTGGAGTGCCTGGGGCCTGAGTGACAGGGGGACTTTCTTT. Translation gives CAWSAWGLSDRGTFF. Combining the CDR3 with reference TRBV30 and TRBJ1-1 gives the whole variable domain SQTIHQWPATLVQPVGSPLSLECTVEGTSNPNLYWYRQAAGRGLQLLFYSVGIGQISSEVPQNLSASRPQDRQFILSSKKLLLSDSGFYLCAWSAWGLSDRGTFFGQGTRLTVV.

The rearrangement uses TRBV7-9 and TRBJ1-1; D unclear. The CDR3 consists of 14 residues. Germline V lookup: CDR1 SEHNR, CDR2 FQNEAQ (reference sequence). The V end was cut by 5 bases, the J end by 4 bases, with 14 bases between. The CDR3 nucleotides read TGTGCCAGCAGCCCCCTGAGACGGCTCACTGAAGCTTTCTTT. The encoded protein is CASSPLRRLTEAFF.

The chain has TRBV5-8 and TRBJ2-3; TRBD2 aligns across 13 bases. CDR1 and CDR2 (germline): SGHTS, YDEGEE. V shed 4 bases and J 2 bases; nucleotides not matched to a gene: 4. This CDR3 has 16 amino acids. This chain's CDR3 is CASSPGLAGTTDTQYF. Here the CDR3 DNA reads TGTGCCAGCAGCCCGGGACTAGCGGGGACCACAGATACGCAGTATTTT.

The rearrangement uses TRBV6-4 and TRBJ2-3; D perhaps matches TRBD1 (5 bases). The CDR3 has 14 amino acids. The V end was cut by 3 bases, the J end by 14 bases, with 21 bases between. Germline CDR1 MRHNA, CDR2 SNTAGT. CDR3 bases: TGTGCCAGCAGTGAAATGGCAGGGTCAGGAGTTTTGTATTTT. Translated: CASSEMAGSGVLYF.

J is TRBJ1-2 and V is TRBV19, with 7 bases that match TRBD1. V shed 7 bases and J 3 bases; nucleotides not matched to a gene: 14. The CDR3 length is 16 residues. Germline V gene sequence: CDR1 LNHDA, CDR2 SQIVND (reference sequence). The CDR3 nucleotides read TGTGCCAGTACCTCTCCTCGGACAGGAGTGGACTATGGCTACACCTTC. Its protein product is CASTSPRTGVDYGYTF.

V gene TRBV5-1 combines with J gene TRBJ2-3; D unresolved. Trimming removed 3 bases at V and 0 bases at J, with 5 bases between. CDR3 size: 13 residues. CDR1 and CDR2 (germline): SGHRS, YFSETQ. CDR3 DNA sequence: TGCGCCAGCAGCTGGCGTAGCACAGATACGCAGTATTTT. Amino acid sequence: CASSWRSTDTQYF.